The next 11 T cell receptor beta chains were all read from a single sample in a study of cytomegalovirus exposure and HLA in healthy donors. Clones were sequenced by immunoSEQ multiplex PCR, and TCRdb holds only the in-frame ones, with some missing. The profile covers over 120,000 clones, with 80% to 90% appearing a single time and 4.5% taken by the ten largest. Sequences were obtained from PBMCs. These receptor sequences come from a man in his late teens or twenties in good health and CMV-seropositive.

The V and J genes are TRBV15 and TRBJ2-1, with 12 bases that match TRBD1. CDR1 and CDR2 from the germline V gene are LNHNV and YYDKDF (reference sequence). J lost 8 bases, V lost 9 bases, and 2 bases had no gene match. CDR3 size: 12 residues. For the CDR3, the DNA is TGTGCCACTGGGACAGGGGGCCATGAGCAGTTCTTC. It codes for CATGTGGHEQFF.

This sequence joins TRBV6-1 and TRBJ2-2, with D possibly being TRBD1 (6 bases). CDR3 length equals 15 residues. The V end was cut by 1 base, the J end by 2 bases, with 8 bases between. CDR1 and CDR2 (germline): MNHNS, SASEGT. As DNA, the CDR3 is TGTGCCAGCAGTGAAGGGACAGTAAACACCGGGGAGCTGTTTTTT. Protein sequence: CASSEGTVNTGELFF.

V and J are TRBV5-1 and TRBJ2-2; 12 bases are a match to TRBD1. The CDR3 has 16 residues. V was clipped by 4 bases and J by 7 bases; unmatched bases: 8. Germline loops: CDR1 SGHRS, CDR2 YFSETQ. The CDR3 DNA sequence: TGCGCCAGCAGCGTCGTTGGGACAGGGGGCGTCGGGGAGCTGTTTTTT. The encoded protein is CASSVVGTGGVGELFF.

This chain uses TRBV2 with TRBJ1-5; D perhaps matches TRBD1 (6 bases). V lost 4 bases to trimming and J lost 0 bases, with 16 bases between them. This CDR3 comprises 17 residues. Per germline, CDR1 SNHLY and CDR2 FYNNEI. This CDR3 is CASSGQAVRNSNQPQHF. Here the CDR3 DNA reads TGTGCCAGCAGTGGACAGGCAGTAAGGAATAGCAATCAGCCCCAGCATTTT.

The gene calls are TRBV2 and TRBJ2-1, with D possibly matching TRBD1 (6 bases). This CDR3 contains 16 residues. The germline V gene has CDR1 SNHLY and CDR2 FYNNEI. The germline V and J ends were trimmed by 5 bases and 7 bases, with 21 bases remaining between them. DNA of the CDR3: TGTGCCAGCAGTTCGAACAGGGAACGAAGGAGGAATGAGCAGTTCTTC. This translates into CASSSNRERRRNEQFF.

The chain joins TRBV19 to TRBJ2-1; D call uncertain. This CDR3 has 15 amino acids. Germline V gene lookup returns CDR1 LNHDA and CDR2 SQIVND (reference sequence). The V gene lost 6 bases and the J gene lost 4 bases, with 16 bases spanning the gap. The CDR3 coding sequence is TGTGCCAGTAGCCCTACCACTTCCGTATACAATGAGCAGTTCTTC. Translation gives CASSPTTSVYNEQFF.

The CDR3 nucleotides are TGCGCCAGCAGGCCCGGCGGCGGGGAGCTGTTTTTT. Residues: CASRPGGGELFF. The J gene is TRBJ2-2, the V gene TRBV10-2; no reliable D call. Germline loops: CDR1 WSHSY, CDR2 SAAADI. The CDR3 is 12 residues long. V lost 6 bases to trimming and J lost 7 bases, with 9 bases between them.

The chain is built from TRBV11-2 and TRBJ2-7; the match to TRBD1 covers 10 bases. This CDR3 is 14 amino acids long. J gave up 4 bases and V 8 bases, and 8 bases lay outside the gene matches. Germline V CDR1 and CDR2: SGHAT, FQNNGV. CDR3 DNA sequence: TGTGCCAGCGGCATCTCGGGACAGGGGTACGAGCAGTACTTC. Its translation is CASGISGQGYEQYF. Looking up the rest from reference TRBV11-2 and TRBJ2-7 gives the full variable domain: EAGVAQSPRYKIIEKRQSVAFWCNPISGHATLYWYQQILGQGPKLLIQFQNNGVVDDSQLPKDRFSAERLKGVDSTLKIQPAKLEDSAVYLCASGISGQGYEQYFGPGTRLTVT.

This rearrangement joins TRBV18 to TRBJ2-1; TRBD2 matches 9 bases. CDR1 is KGHSH, CDR2 LQKENI, per germline. The CDR3 totals 17 residues. The junction had 10 bases not matched to a gene; V was cut back by 3 bases and J by 4 bases. CDR3 in DNA: TGTGCCAGCTCACCCAGCGGGAGCCTAGCGGGGTACAATGAGCAGTTCTTC. Translation: CASSPSGSLAGYNEQFF.

The chain links TRBV30 to TRBJ1-3, with D maybe TRBD1 (5 bases). The CDR3 runs to 14 residues. Per germline, CDR1 GTSNPN and CDR2 SVGIG (reference sequence). V was pared by 4 bases and J by 8 bases, with 18 bases between. The CDR3 DNA sequence: TGTGCCTGGAACCCGACAGCCGGGCCGGACACCATATATTTT. This gives the protein CAWNPTAGPDTIYF. Using reference TRBV30 and TRBJ1-3 for the parts outside the CDR3, the full variable domain is SQTIHQWPATLVQPVGSPLSLECTVEGTSNPNLYWYRQAAGRGLQLLFYSVGIGQISSEVPQNLSASRPQDRQFILSSKKLLLSDSGFYLCAWNPTAGPDTIYFGEGSWLTVV.

This chain links TRBV2 with TRBJ2-1, with D perhaps TRBD2 (6 bases). The V and J ends lost 6 bases and 6 bases respectively, with 15 bases between them. The length of the CDR3 is 14 residues. The germline V gene has CDR1 SNHLY and CDR2 FYNNEI. The CDR3 DNA sequence: TGTGCCAGCAGGCCGGGACGGGAGAGCAATGAGCAGTTCTTC. As protein: CASRPGRESNEQFF.